Following are 25 T cell receptor beta chains from one sample sequenced in a study of human T cells and chemical hapten exposure. MiXCR was run by TCRdb on the RACE reads, yielding one entry per CDR3 protein. The sample includes 35,000 to 45,000 distinct CDR3 sequences, 8.9% of them seen just once. The time point: patch test 2, 6 weeks after DPC sensitization. Described treatment: therapeutic diphenylcyclopropenone sensitization with weekly scalp DPC. Specimen: whole blood, collected in connection with sensitization to the hapten diphenylcyclopropenone (DPC). The receptor source for this set is a woman between 40 and 55 years old with alopecia areata. Some clones in this sample may be carry-over from other donors' samples.

Comments on this clonotype: This could be a read error, since a much larger clone is one nucleotide away. This rearrangement joins TRBV7-6 to TRBJ1-6, with 9 bases fitting TRBD1. The CDR3 runs to 15 residues. CDR1 is SGHVS and CDR2 is FNYEAQ in the germline V gene. The CDR3 protein is CASSLMDRGGSPIHF. The CDR3 DNA sequence: TGTGCCAGCAGCTTAATGGACAGGGGCGGTTCACCCATCCACTTT.

This clonotype has a count of ten or more. The chain joins TRBV11-3 to TRBJ2-1; 7 positions agree with TRBD1. CDR1 and CDR2 (germline): SGHNT, YENEEA. The V gene end was trimmed by 2 bases and the J gene end by 6 bases; junction bases not matched to a gene: 4. The CDR3 has 14 residues. The CDR3 bases are TGTGCCAGCAGCTTACACAACAGGGGCAATGAGCAGTTCTTC. Residues: CASSLHNRGNEQFF.

This clonotype has at least ten counts. CDR3 residues: CASSDGATDTQYF. CDR3 coding DNA: TGTGCCAGCAGTGACGGAGCAACAGATACGCAGTATTTT. The chain carries TRBV6-4 and TRBJ2-3; no reliable D call. The germline CDR1 and CDR2 sequences are MRHNA and SNTAGT. Trimming shortened V by 2 bases and J by 3 bases, and 6 bases separated the two germline ends. The CDR3 sequence is 13 residues long.

This clonotype was seen at least ten times. V gene TRBV19 combines with J gene TRBJ2-3; D gene ambiguous. CDR3 length equals 12 residues. V lost 6 bases, J lost 4 bases, and 8 bases lay in between. Germline CDR1 is LNHDA and CDR2 is SQIVND (reference sequence). The CDR3 nucleotides read TGTGCCAGTAGGGAGAGATCAGATACGCAGTATTTT. Translated, it gives CASRERSDTQYF.

In its sample, this clonotype was seen a few times. This rearrangement joins TRBV5-6 to TRBJ2-4; possibly TRBD2 for D (6 bases). The V and J ends lost 4 bases and 2 bases respectively, with 13 bases between them. The CDR3 runs to 15 residues. Germline CDR1 SGHDT, CDR2 YYEEEE. The chain's CDR3 is CASSIGGVTKNIQYF. CDR3 coding DNA: TGTGCCAGCAGCATCGGCGGGGTAACCAAAAACATTCAGTACTTC.

This rearrangement joins TRBV12-3 or TRBV12-4 to TRBJ2-2; D may be TRBD1 (6 bases). The CDR3 contains 14 residues. The V end was cut by 7 bases, the J end by 1 base, with 10 bases between. The CDR3 spells CASIPGQNTGELFF. DNA for the CDR3: TGTGCCAGCATACCGGGACAGAACACCGGGGAGCTGTTTTTT.

Only a few counts were recorded for this clonotype. V is TRBV4-1 and J is TRBJ1-4; D is unclear. CDR3 length: 12 residues. Germline CDR1 reads MGHRA; CDR2 reads YSYEKL. V was clipped by 3 bases and J by 9 bases, with 8 bases between them. The chain's CDR3 is CASSQGWQKLFF. As DNA, the CDR3 is TGCGCCAGCAGCCAGGGTTGGCAAAAACTGTTTTTT.

This clonotype was observed at least ten times. The chain employs TRBV2 and TRBJ1-4; D uncertain. Germline assignment: CDR1 SNHLY and CDR2 FYNNEI. V dropped 0 bases and J dropped 7 bases, with 6 bases sitting between them. This CDR3 spans 13 amino acids. CDR3 DNA: TGTGCCAGCAGTGAAGCAGTTCCTGAAAAACTGTTTTTT. The encoded protein is CASSEAVPEKLFF.

V and J are TRBV10-3 and TRBJ2-7; 7 nucleotides line up with TRBD2. There are 16 residues in the CDR3. V was pared by 0 bases and J by 5 bases, with 10 bases of the junction left unmatched. Germline V gene sequence: CDR1 ENHRY, CDR2 SYGVKD. For the CDR3, the DNA is TGTGCCATCAGTGAGTCTACTAGGGACTACGGGGACGAGCAGTACTTC. Translating gives CAISESTRDYGDEQYF.

The chain uses TRBV13 and TRBJ1-1, with TRBD1 matching 10 bases. Germline CDR1 and CDR2: PRHDT and FYEKMQ (reference sequence). This CDR3 contains 16 residues. V shed 5 bases, J shed 3 bases, and the junction held 9 bases outside the gene matches. The CDR3 spells CASSRGTGVTYTEAFF. CDR3 bases: TGTGCCAGCAGCCGGGGGACAGGGGTCACGTACACTGAAGCTTTCTTT.

This clonotype was counted many times. The genes are TRBV29-1 and TRBJ1-2; the D is unclear. Per the germline V gene, CDR1 is SQVTM and CDR2 is ANQGSEA. CDR3 length: 12 residues. Trimming took 3 bases from V and 4 from J, leaving 9 bases between them. The CDR3 region has the DNA TGCAGCGTTGAGAGCCTCCTCTATGGCTACACCTTC. Its translation is CSVESLLYGYTF.

There are a few counts of this clonotype. The chain joins TRBV10-3 to TRBJ2-3, with D perhaps TRBD1 or TRBD2 (5 bases each). The length of the CDR3 is 13 residues. In germline, CDR1 is ENHRY, CDR2 SYGVKD. Trimming took off 10 bases at V and 4 bases at J, with 15 bases between the two ends. CDR3 loop: CATGTAPADTQYF. CDR3 coding DNA: TGTGCCACCGGGACGGCTCCCGCAGATACGCAGTATTTT.

This clonotype was detected a few times. This chain links TRBV7-9 with TRBJ2-5; 7 bases map to TRBD1. CDR1 and CDR2 (germline): SEHNR, FQNEAQ (reference sequence). The CDR3 consists of 13 residues. V was clipped by 5 bases and J by 5 bases; unmatched bases: 5. DNA of the CDR3: TGTGCCAGCAGCCTAGACAGGGCTGAGACCCAGTACTTC. It encodes CASSLDRAETQYF.

Only a few counts were recorded for this clonotype. The V call is TRBV7-8, the J call TRBJ2-5, with no clear D. The V gene's germline CDR1 is SGHVS and CDR2 FQNEAQ. The CDR3 spans 12 residues. Trimming took off 2 bases at V and 8 bases at J, with 9 bases between the two ends. CDR3 in amino acids: CASSLPPETQYF. The CDR3 nucleotides read TGTGCCAGCAGCTTACCTCCTGAAACCCAGTACTTC. The full variable domain, completed using reference TRBV7-8 and TRBJ2-5, is GAGVSQSPRYKVAKRGQDVALRCDPISGHVSLFWYQQALGQGPEFLTYFQNEAQLDKSGLPSDRFFAERPEGSVSTLKIQRTQQEDSAVYLCASSLPPETQYFGPGTRLLVL.

The V call is TRBV14, the J call TRBJ2-1, with 13 bases that match TRBD2. The junction had 9 bases not matched to a gene; V was cut back by 4 bases and J by 9 bases. The CDR3 is 16 residues long. Germline CDR1 SGHDN, CDR2 FVKESK. CDR3 amino acids: CASSRLLAGGRFEQFF. In DNA form, the CDR3 reads TGTGCCAGCAGCCGCCTACTAGCGGGGGGGCGGTTTGAGCAGTTCTTC.

The table lists this clonotype with many counts. The chain links TRBV5-5 to TRBJ1-5; a weak D match, TRBD1 (5 bases). Trimming took 1 base from V and 2 from J, leaving 7 bases between them. The germline CDR1 and CDR2 sequences are SGHKS and YYEKEE (reference sequence). The CDR3 spans 14 residues. In DNA form, the CDR3 reads TGTGCCAGCAGCTTGTTAGGGGGCAATCAGCCCCAGCATTTT. Amino acids: CASSLLGGNQPQHF. Full variable domain (remainder filled in from reference TRBV5-5 and TRBJ1-5): DAGVTQSPTHLIKTRGQQVTLRCSPISGHKSVSWYQQVLGQGPQFIFQYYEKEERGRGNFPDRFSARQFPNYSSELNVNALLLGDSALYLCASSLLGGNQPQHFGDGTRLSIL.

This clonotype showed up many times. V gene TRBV28 combines with J gene TRBJ2-1, with 11 bases lining up with TRBD2. The germline gives CDR1 MDHEN, CDR2 SYDVKM. The junction had 6 bases not matched to a gene; V was cut back by 5 bases and J by 6 bases. This CDR3 spans 15 amino acids. The chain's CDR3 is CASSLRSGGANEQFF. The CDR3 DNA reads TGTGCCAGCAGTCTTCGTAGCGGGGGGGCCAATGAGCAGTTCTTC.

The table lists this clonotype with many counts. This chain joins TRBV6-2 or TRBV6-3 and TRBJ2-1; TRBD1 agrees at 7 bases. Germline-derived CDR1 and CDR2 are MNHEY and SVGEGT. The ends lost 0 bases at V and 8 bases at J; junction bases unmatched: 4. The CDR3 runs 14 residues. Written as DNA, the CDR3 is TGTGCCAGCAGTTACTCAGAGGGGGCGGATGAGCAGTTCTTC. Amino acids: CASSYSEGADEQFF.

At least ten counts were recorded for this clonotype. This chain uses TRBV27 with TRBJ2-3; D may match TRBD1 or TRBD2 (5 bases each). The CDR3 totals 15 residues. Trimming removed 5 bases from V and 6 bases from J, with 18 bases in between. CDR1 and CDR2 from the germline V gene are MNHEY and SMNVEV (reference sequence). CDR3 sequence (DNA): TGTGCCAGCAGTAGCCGGGGCCTGGGGTCCGATACGCAGTATTTT. Encoded protein: CASSSRGLGSDTQYF.

Ten or more counts support this clonotype. The chain uses TRBV28 and TRBJ2-7; 7 bases align to TRBD1. J was trimmed by 6 bases and V by 8 bases; bases with no gene match: 7. This CDR3 is built from 12 residues. Per germline, CDR1 MDHEN and CDR2 SYDVKM. This chain's CDR3 is CASSTGVGEQYF. CDR3 nucleotide sequence: TGTGCCAGCTCTACAGGGGTTGGCGAGCAGTACTTC.

There are many counts of this clonotype. The rearrangement links TRBV6-5 to TRBJ1-5; TRBD1 matches 7 bases. The CDR3 has 14 amino acids. In germline, CDR1 is MNHEY, CDR2 SVGAGI. V was clipped by 4 bases and J by 7 bases; unmatched bases: 7. The CDR3 DNA follows: TGTGCCAGCAGTTGGGGACAGAAAGGGCAGCCCCAGCATTTT. Its translation: CASSWGQKGQPQHF.

Relative to its sample, this clonotype is medium-sized. The gene calls are TRBV7-8 and TRBJ2-3; no reliable D call. The CDR3 totals 15 residues. Germline CDR1 SGHVS, CDR2 FQNEAQ. Trimming stripped 3 bases from V and 2 bases from J, with 12 bases between. The CDR3 DNA reads TGTGCCAGCAGCTTGGCACATGGGGACACAGATACGCAGTATTTT. This codes for CASSLAHGDTDTQYF.

The chain is built from TRBV6-1 and TRBJ1-1; the D is unclear. CDR1 is MNHNS, CDR2 SASEGT, per germline. The CDR3 covers 16 residues. Deletions cut 1 base from V and 4 bases from J, with 16 bases between. The CDR3 region has the DNA TGTGCCAGCAGTGAAGGTCTAGTAGCGGGGATCACTGAAGCTTTCTTT. Protein sequence: CASSEGLVAGITEAFF.

In this sample, this clonotype turned up many times. The V call is TRBV4-1, the J call TRBJ2-3; a weak D match, TRBD2 (6 bases). CDR1 and CDR2 from the germline V gene are MGHRA and YSYEKL. Deletions cut 5 bases from V and 0 bases from J, with 12 bases between. This CDR3 spans 15 amino acids. CDR3 nucleotide sequence: TGCGCCAGCAGCGAAATAGGGACTAGCACAGATACGCAGTATTTT. It encodes CASSEIGTSTDTQYF.

This clonotype was seen ten or more times. The chain links TRBV24-1 to TRBJ1-1; D is unresolved. The CDR3 totals 17 residues. Between the trimmed V and J ends, which lost 8 bases and 1 base, there was a span of 22 bases. Germline CDR1 is KGHDR and CDR2 is SFDVKD. CDR3 sequence (DNA): TGTGCCACCAAAAGCTCCTCCCAGGACGGGAAGAACACTGAAGCTTTCTTT. Amino acid sequence: CATKSSSQDGKNTEAFF.